Here is one TCR beta chain with its context. Its recognized antigen is unknown. Qualities for individual bases were not recorded, and no much larger clone is one base off. The immunoSEQ Assay, a bias-controlled multiplex PCR, was used to amplify TCRbeta CDR3 regions from genomic DNA. On the study's bioinformatics: Within the assay, amplification of reference gene primers was used to estimate how many nucleated cells each sample contained. Sequence reads were collapsed and filtered to measure the absolute abundance of every unique TCRbeta CDR3 rearrangement. For each sample, productive Simpson clonality was calculated as the square root of Simpson's diversity index over productive rearrangements. What TCRdb holds here is the immuneACCESS table cut down to in-frame rearrangements. Part of the clones is not present; checked against another copy, under half of the missing clones reflect an unresolved V gene, and the others are unexplained. The D gene and trimming were derived from the DNA, and the V and J assignments and clone size from that table. The sample has under 95,000 clones on record, roughly four fifths of them singletons. The ten top clones hold approximately 1.2% of the sample.

The source of the sample is a study of blood T cell repertoires in COVID-19 (dated by TCRdb to 2020 to 2021). With regard to the full study: Collaborator samples came from the United States, Italy and Spain and covered acute and convalescent phases of COVID-19. The material from the prospective study consisted of cDNA or gDNA derived from T cells, B-cell-depleted T cells, or PBMCs. The dataset comprised deeply sampled blood TCRbeta repertoires from subjects exposed to, actively infected with, or recovered from COVID-19. The repertoires were released in a freely available public database meant as a resource for research on the immune response to SARS-CoV-2. The samples were drawn from the first 160 participants of the ongoing ImmuneRACE study and from 1,200 or so subjects provided by 6 global collaborators. Sample metadata almost always included a de-identified subject ID, COVID-19 status, age in years and sex. Where HLA class I and class II types were available, the types were taken from metadata supplied by the sample provider, not from assay-based typing.

Summary of the overall study and its limitations: How much clinical and demographic metadata was included differed by source and by participant, and the metadata was provided uncurated.

Collaborating institutions collected whole blood in K2EDTA tubes following their own protocols. For TCRbeta analysis, collaborators shipped samples as frozen whole blood, isolated PBMCs, or DNA extracted from either of those sample types. The CDR3, cysteine through phenylalanine, is 13 amino acids long. The kept DNA is CDR3 alone, 39 bases in frame from the first base. V was cut back by 7 bases and J by 8 bases, leaving a gap of 12 bases between them. The germline V gene (reference sequence) specifies MNHEY as CDR1 and SMNVEV as CDR2. The V and J segments used are TRBV27 and TRBJ1-6; the D gene identity is not certain. The sequencing sample was made of peripheral blood. This clonotype originated in a woman at least 80 years old with acute or convalescent COVID-19. The CDR3 here reads CASTSRRDSPLHF. At the DNA level, the sequence is TGTGCCAGCACATCGCGTCGGGATTCACCCCTCCACTTT.